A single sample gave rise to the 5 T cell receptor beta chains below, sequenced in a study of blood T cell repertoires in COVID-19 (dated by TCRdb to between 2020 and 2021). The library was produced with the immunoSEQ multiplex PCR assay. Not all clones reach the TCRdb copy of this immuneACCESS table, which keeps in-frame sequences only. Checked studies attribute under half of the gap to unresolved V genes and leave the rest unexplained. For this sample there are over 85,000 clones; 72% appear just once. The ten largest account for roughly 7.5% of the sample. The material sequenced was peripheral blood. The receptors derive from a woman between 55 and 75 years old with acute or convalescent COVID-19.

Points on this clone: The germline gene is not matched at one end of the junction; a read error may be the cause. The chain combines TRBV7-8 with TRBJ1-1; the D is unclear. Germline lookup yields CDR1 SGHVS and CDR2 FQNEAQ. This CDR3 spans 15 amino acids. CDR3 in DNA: TGTGCCAGCAGCCTAGCTTCCAGGCCCGAGACTGAAGCTTTCTTT. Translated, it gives CASSLASRPETEAFF.

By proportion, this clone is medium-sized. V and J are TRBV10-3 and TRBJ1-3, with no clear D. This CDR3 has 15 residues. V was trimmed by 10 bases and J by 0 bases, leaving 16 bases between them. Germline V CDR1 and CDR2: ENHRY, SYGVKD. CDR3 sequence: CATMKTGDSGNTIYF. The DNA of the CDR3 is TGTGCCACGATGAAGACGGGTGACTCTGGAAACACCATATATTTT.

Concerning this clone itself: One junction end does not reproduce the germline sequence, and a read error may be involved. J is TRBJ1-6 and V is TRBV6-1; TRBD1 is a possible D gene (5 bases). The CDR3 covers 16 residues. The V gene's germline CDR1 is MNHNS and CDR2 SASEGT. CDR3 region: CASSEARGSDNSPLHF. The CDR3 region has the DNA TGTGCCAGCAGTGAAGCGCGGGGCTCCGATAATTCACCCCTCCACTTT.

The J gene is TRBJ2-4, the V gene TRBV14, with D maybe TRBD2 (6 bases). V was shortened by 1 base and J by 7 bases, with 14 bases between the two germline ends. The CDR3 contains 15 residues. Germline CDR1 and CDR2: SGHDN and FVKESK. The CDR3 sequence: CASSQVAGSDNIQYF. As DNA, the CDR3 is TGTGCCAGCAGCCAAGTCGCGGGATCGGATAACATTCAGTACTTC.

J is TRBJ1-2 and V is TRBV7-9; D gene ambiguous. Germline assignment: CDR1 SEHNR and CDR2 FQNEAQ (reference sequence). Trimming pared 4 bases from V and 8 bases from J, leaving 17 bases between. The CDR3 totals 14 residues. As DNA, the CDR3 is TGTGCCAGCAGCTCCGGGTCGGCCTATGAAGGCTACACCTTC. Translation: CASSSGSAYEGYTF.